These T cell receptor beta chains were read from a single sample in a study of blood T cell repertoires in COVID-19. TCRdb's table, derived via immunoSEQ multiplex PCR, lists solely in-frame clones and lacks some. The sample records over 80,000 clones, around 79% being singletons. Sample: peripheral blood. Receptors were obtained from a woman older than 75 with active or convalescent COVID-19. Both conserved end residues are part of each CDR3.

CASSANRDRANNSPLHF	TRBV9	TRBJ1-6
CASSQERLAGIYEQYF	TRBV4-1	TRBJ2-7
CASREAANNEQFF	TRBV6-5	TRBJ2-1
CASSFTNLRTDTQYF	TRBV5-1	TRBJ2-3
CASSPGTTYQETQYF	TRBV5-5	TRBJ2-5
CASRSDHTDTQYF	TRBV4-2	TRBJ2-3
CASRSHRQGHNSPLHF	TRBV28	TRBJ1-6
CASSQAQGYGYTF	TRBV3-1/TRBV3-2	TRBJ1-2
CASTWTSGLSELFF	TRBV19	TRBJ2-2
CSAAAGQRAFF	TRBV20-1	TRBJ1-1
CSASLGASDSPLHF	TRBV20-1	TRBJ1-6
CASSLQETYEQYF	TRBV13	TRBJ2-7
CASSLGQYNEQFF	TRBV5-1	TRBJ2-1
CASSSMTGIYGYTF	TRBV7-9	TRBJ1-2
CASSQGWGGSYEQYF	TRBV2	TRBJ2-7
CAILTSGRRVGGELFF	TRBV2	TRBJ2-2
CASSFAGLNTGELFF	TRBV5-1	TRBJ2-2
CATSDRTGGIQETQYF	TRBV24-1	TRBJ2-5
CASSPQGGRRYGYTF	TRBV6-5	TRBJ1-2
CASSPATFRGEQYF	TRBV13	TRBJ2-7
CASSPRARERYNEQFF	TRBV2	TRBJ2-1
CASSVRGLEGETQYF	TRBV5-8	TRBJ2-5
CASRTSGISTDTQYF	TRBV28	TRBJ2-3
CASSLAPGTGYGYTF	TRBV5-1	TRBJ1-2
CASSRDISTDTQYF	TRBV6-6	TRBJ2-3
CASSLGRNQPQHF	TRBV7-8	TRBJ1-5
CASSPALTGGYGYTF	TRBV5-6	TRBJ1-2
CASRTGTNTGELFF	TRBV19	TRBJ2-2
CASSLMADSYEQYF	TRBV7-2	TRBJ2-7
CASTGNTEAFF	TRBV19	TRBJ1-1
CASSLTAISGREGETQYF	TRBV27	TRBJ2-5
CASSVSGGSTDTQYF	TRBV19	TRBJ2-3
CASSRGTSFPSGANVLTF	TRBV11-2	TRBJ2-6
CASSQSTGGLHTEAFF	TRBV23-1	TRBJ1-1
CASSSTRTSGSSTDTQYF	TRBV2	TRBJ2-3
CSVGSRGGTGANVLTF	TRBV29-1	TRBJ2-6
CAIMTSGRGTGELFF	TRBV10-3	TRBJ2-2
CASSLGLAGGPGELFF	TRBV28	TRBJ2-2
CASSELQVYEQYF	TRBV2	TRBJ2-7
CATSEGAGNTIYF	TRBV24-1	TRBJ1-3
CASSPTSGSHEQFF	TRBV5-4	TRBJ2-1
CASSDPTGIQETQYF	TRBV9	TRBJ2-5
CASSKPGTYEQYF	TRBV7-2	TRBJ2-7
CASVGGNAKNIQYF	TRBV10-2	TRBJ2-4
CAISGLLAGGTDTQYF	TRBV10-3	TRBJ2-3
CASSFLLAGGTDTQYF	TRBV7-9	TRBJ2-3
CASSPSNRHRDYEQYF	TRBV11-2	TRBJ2-7
CAWTDRARGGYTF	TRBV30	TRBJ1-2
CASSWREVNEQFF	TRBV7-2	TRBJ2-1
CASITGGGGPYNEQFF	TRBV5-1	TRBJ2-1
CASRIIALQGQTGELFF	TRBV27	TRBJ2-2
CASSHPSRLAGGSPTKNIQYF	TRBV4-1	TRBJ2-4
CATVPNGMNTEAFF	TRBV19	TRBJ1-1
CATSRDAGTQYF	TRBV15	TRBJ2-7
CASSLASAGLNEKLFF	TRBV7-2	TRBJ1-4
CASSLASGGETQYF	TRBV5-1	TRBJ2-5
CASSPGSKRQFF	TRBV7-9	TRBJ2-1